These 18 T cell receptor beta chains were sequenced from one sample in a study of T cell responses to AZD1222 COVID-19 vaccine. Assay: immunoSEQ multiplex PCR; the TCRdb copy retains only in-frame clones and omits some. The sample shows about 59,000 clones, 89% of them seen only once. The specimen was peripheral blood, collected 28 days after the second AZD1222 dose. The source is an adult who received the AZD1222 COVID-19 vaccine.

The chain employs TRBV19 and TRBJ1-5; D is perhaps TRBD1 (5 bases). The CDR3 covers 13 residues. CDR1 is LNHDA and CDR2 is SQIVND in the germline V gene (reference sequence). V lost 4 bases and J lost 5, with 9 bases in between. Written as DNA, the CDR3 is TGTGCCAGTAGTACACAGGAGTATCAGCCCCAGCATTTT. Translated, it gives CASSTQEYQPQHF.

This clone was seen a single time. The rearrangement uses TRBV27 and TRBJ1-5; D gene ambiguous. The V end was cut by 10 bases, the J end by 3 bases, with 19 bases between. This CDR3 spans 15 amino acids. Germline V gives CDR1 MNHEY, CDR2 SMNVEV (reference sequence). The CDR3 protein is CATSPRQWDNQPQHF. The CDR3 DNA reads TGTGCCACCTCCCCCCGGCAGTGGGACAATCAGCCCCAGCATTTT.

The chain links TRBV6-2 or TRBV6-3 to TRBJ2-7; 10 bases agree with TRBD2. Trimming cost V 2 bases and J 2 bases; bases outside gene matches: 9. This CDR3 is 17 amino acids long. Germline V gene sequence: CDR1 MNHEY, CDR2 SVGEGT. The CDR3 here is CASSYGGSAGGAYEQYF. The CDR3 region has the DNA TGTGCCAGCAGTTACGGGGGTTCAGCGGGAGGGGCCTACGAGCAGTACTTC.

This chain joins TRBV20-1 and TRBJ1-5, with 9 bases aligning to TRBD1. The J segment lost 4 bases and the V segment lost 6 bases, leaving 10 bases of the junction unmatched. The CDR3 covers 15 residues. CDR1 is DFQATT and CDR2 is SNEGSKA in the germline V gene (reference sequence). CDR3 sequence reads: CSASQTGTGNQPQHF. CDR3 DNA: TGCAGTGCAAGTCAAACTGGGACAGGGAATCAGCCCCAGCATTTT.

The rearrangement joins TRBV5-1 to TRBJ1-4; D gene uncertain. The CDR3 spans 15 residues. Deletions cut 4 bases from V and 0 bases from J, with 10 bases between. CDR1 and CDR2 (germline): SGHRS, YFSETQ. The CDR3 DNA sequence: TGCGCCAGCAGCCGGCAGGTTGCAACTAATGAAAAACTGTTTTTT. This translates into CASSRQVATNEKLFF. Complete variable domain (other parts from reference TRBV5-1 and TRBJ1-4): KAGVTQTPRYLIKTRGQQVTLSCSPISGHRSVSWYQQTPGQGLQFLFEYFSETQRNKGNFPGRFSGRQFSNSRSEMNVSTLELGDSALYLCASSRQVATNEKLFFGSGTQLSVL.

This clone was observed a single time. The chain recombines TRBV6-5 with TRBJ1-6; weak D call: TRBD1 (5 bases). V was clipped by 0 bases and J by 6 bases, with 9 bases between them. This CDR3 is 15 amino acids long. Per germline, CDR1 MNHEY and CDR2 SVGAGI. The DNA for the CDR3 is TGTGCCAGCAGTTACTCGGGGCGTGCTAATTCACCCCTCCACTTT. Residues: CASSYSGRANSPLHF.

The V gene is TRBV6-2 or TRBV6-3, the J gene TRBJ2-7; D is unresolved. The V gene lost 5 bases and the J gene lost 3 bases, with 11 bases spanning the gap. This CDR3 is 13 amino acids long. Germline-derived CDR1 and CDR2 are MNHEY and SVGEGT. CDR3 sequence reads: CASSQFTRYEQYF. The CDR3 nucleotides are TGTGCCAGCAGTCAGTTCACACGCTACGAGCAGTACTTC.

This clone was detected only once. The chain is built from TRBV9 and TRBJ2-5; TRBD1 might be the D (5 bases). The germline V gene encodes CDR1 SGDLS and CDR2 YYNGEE. Trimming removed 0 bases at V and 5 bases at J, with 11 bases between. This CDR3 is built from 14 residues. The CDR3 sequence is CASSVEGKRETQYF. In DNA form, the CDR3 reads TGTGCCAGCAGCGTAGAGGGGAAGAGGGAGACCCAGTACTTC.

The chain combines TRBV10-3 with TRBJ1-2, with 7 bases that match TRBD1. After removal of 7 bases from V and 6 bases from J, the junction contained 8 bases not matched to a gene. In germline, CDR1 is ENHRY, CDR2 SYGVKD. This CDR3 has 13 residues. CDR3 residues: CAITRGQGDGYTF. In nucleotides, the CDR3 is TGTGCCATCACCCGGGGGCAGGGGGATGGCTACACCTTC.

J is TRBJ2-1 and V is TRBV7-3, with 8 bases identical to TRBD2. Germline-derived CDR1 and CDR2 are SGHTA and FQGTGA. V lost 4 bases and J lost 8; bases outside the gene matches: 13. This CDR3 is built from 16 residues. CDR3 DNA: TGTGCCAGCAGCTCACCTCCCTCCGGGGGGGCCGATGAGCAGTTCTTC. Its translation: CASSSPPSGGADEQFF.

In this sample, this clone turned up once. The chain carries TRBV6-5 and TRBJ1-6; D unclear. The germline V gene has CDR1 MNHEY and CDR2 SVGAGI. V was shortened by 4 bases and J by 7 bases, with 11 bases between the two germline ends. The CDR3 length is 14 residues. The CDR3 protein is CASSSGAGNSPLHF. The CDR3 DNA reads TGTGCCAGCAGTTCCGGCGCGGGGAATTCACCCCTCCACTTT.

The chain is built from TRBV30 and TRBJ1-5, with D unclear. CDR1 is GTSNPN, CDR2 SVGIG, per germline (reference sequence). The ends were cut back, 0 bases at V and 5 bases at J, with 11 bases in the middle. The CDR3 is 14 amino acids. Written as DNA, the CDR3 is TGTGCCTGGAGTGTACTGGCAGCCGATCAGCCCCAGCATTTT. It specifies CAWSVLAADQPQHF.

The genes are TRBV29-1 and TRBJ2-5; the D gene is possibly TRBD1 (7 bases). Germline loops: CDR1 SQVTM, CDR2 ANQGSEA. Trimming took off 4 bases at V and 8 bases at J, with 14 bases between the two ends. The CDR3 length is 12 residues. The CDR3 DNA follows: TGCAGCGTTGCCCAGGGGGGTGAAACCCAGTACTTC. This sequence encodes CSVAQGGETQYF.

The rearrangement joins TRBV11-2 to TRBJ2-3; D assignment may be TRBD1 or TRBD2 (5 bases each). The CDR3 is 14 amino acids. Deletions cut 4 bases from V and 3 bases from J, with 11 bases between. Germline CDR1 reads SGHAT; CDR2 reads FQNNGV. CDR3 DNA: TGTGCCAGCAGCTCAGGGACCTCGACAGATACGCAGTATTTT. It yields the protein CASSSGTSTDTQYF.

V gene TRBV6-1 combines with J gene TRBJ1-4; tentatively, D is TRBD1 (5 bases). This CDR3 has 15 amino acids. Germline values: CDR1 MNHNS, CDR2 SASEGT. With 3 bases removed from V and 3 bases from J, the gap between germline ends came to 11 bases. The CDR3 sequence: CASSDLWGPNEKLFF. The DNA for the CDR3 is TGTGCCAGCAGTGACCTCTGGGGCCCTAATGAAAAACTGTTTTTT.

This sequence joins TRBV27 and TRBJ1-5; D not certain. Per the germline V gene, CDR1 is MNHEY and CDR2 is SMNVEV (reference sequence). The V end was cut by 1 base, the J end by 6 bases, with 10 bases between. The CDR3 totals 14 residues. The CDR3 nucleotides read TGTGCCAGCAGTTTATTCCCTGGCGCTCAGCCCCAGCATTTT. Translation: CASSLFPGAQPQHF.

The CDR3 loop is CASSPKGQAKETQYF. CDR3 nucleotides: TGTGCCAGCTCACCAAAAGGACAGGCGAAAGAGACCCAGTACTTC. The V gene is TRBV18, the J gene TRBJ2-5; 7 nucleotides line up with TRBD1. Germline CDR1 is KGHSH and CDR2 is LQKENI. This CDR3 region has 15 residues. V lost 2 bases to trimming and J lost 3 bases; unmatched junction nucleotides: 6.

The V and J genes are TRBV18 and TRBJ2-3; unclear D gene. Germline V CDR1 and CDR2: KGHSH, LQKENI. CDR3 length: 12 residues. V lost 2 bases and J 4 bases, leaving 4 bases between the germline ends. The CDR3 sequence is CASSPLADTQYF. The CDR3 nucleotides are TGTGCCAGCTCACCATTGGCAGATACGCAGTATTTT. Supplemented by reference TRBV18 and TRBJ2-3, the full variable domain reads NAGVMQNPRHLVRRRGQEARLRCSPMKGHSHVYWYRQLPEEGLKFMVYLQKENIIDESGMPKERFSAEFPKEGPSILRIQQVVRGDSAAYFCASSPLADTQYFGPGTRLTVL.